The 19 T cell receptor beta chains reported below all come from one sample, sequenced in a study of blood T cells in healthy people across ages. Sample-barcoded 5' priming and a J-beta primer mix drove a second PCR of roughly 6 to 12 cycles. TCRdb re-analysed the 5' RACE reads in MiXCR, keeping a single row per CDR3 protein. The data show over 1,300,000 distinct CDR3 sequences, almost 60% seen once. Specimen: blood. The receptor source for this set is a man aged 18 to 30 in good health.

The rearrangement links TRBV6-6 to TRBJ1-6, with D uncertain. Germline V gives CDR1 MNHNY, CDR2 SVGAGI (reference sequence). The CDR3 is 14 residues long. Deletions cut 7 bases from V and 7 bases from J, with 14 bases between. CDR3 amino acids: CASTLTSQNSPLHF. CDR3 nucleotides: TGTGCCAGCACCCTAACTTCACAGAATTCACCCCTCCACTTT.

The DNA for the CDR3 is TGTGCCAGCAGTTTAGAGGCAGGGGGTTTATACGAGCAGTACTTC. This gives the protein CASSLEAGGLYEQYF. The chain has TRBV12-3 or TRBV12-4 and TRBJ2-5; 7 bases agree with TRBD1. Near its end, the DNA agrees better with TRBJ2-7, so the J call may be wrong. This CDR3 is 15 amino acids long.

V and J are TRBV6-5 and TRBJ1-4; 8 bases are shared with TRBD1. In germline, CDR1 is MNHEY, CDR2 SVGAGI. J gave up 5 bases and V 5 bases, and 7 bases lay outside the gene matches. This CDR3 contains 15 residues. As DNA, the CDR3 is TGTGCCAGCAGTGACGGACAGGGTCGAAATGAAAAACTGTTTTTT. Translated, it gives CASSDGQGRNEKLFF.

J is TRBJ2-1 and V is TRBV11-1; D is unclear. Germline V CDR1 and CDR2: SGHAT, FQDESV (reference sequence). This CDR3 has 15 residues. Trimming stripped 0 bases from V and 2 bases from J, with 8 bases between. The CDR3 spells CASSLARGPYNEQFF. As DNA, the CDR3 is TGTGCCAGCAGCTTAGCGCGAGGCCCCTACAATGAGCAGTTCTTC.

V usage is TRBV6-1 and J usage is TRBJ2-7; D call uncertain. Germline loops: CDR1 MNHNS, CDR2 SASEGT. The CDR3 is 12 residues long. With 0 bases removed from V and 9 bases from J, the gap between germline ends came to 9 bases. In DNA, the CDR3 is TGTGCCAGCAGTGAAGCCTGGAGAAGGCAGTACTTC. Translated: CASSEAWRRQYF.

The chain joins TRBV20-1 to TRBJ2-5; 8 nucleotides line up with TRBD2. After removal of 0 bases from V and 11 bases from J, the junction contained 14 bases not matched to a gene. Germline lookup yields CDR1 DFQATT and CDR2 SNEGSKA (reference sequence). This CDR3 has 15 residues. The CDR3 DNA reads TGCAGTGCTAGAGACCTGGGGAGCGGGAGCTATGAGCAGTACTTC. Translation gives CSARDLGSGSYEQYF.

In this sample, this clonotype turned up a few times. One end of the junction varies from germline; a read error may be responsible. The chain is built from TRBV5-1 and TRBJ2-1; D not certain. CDR1 is SGHRS and CDR2 is YFSETQ in the germline V gene. This CDR3 has 13 amino acids. Here the CDR3 reads CASSLGWGNEQFF. The CDR3 DNA reads TGTGCCAGCAGCCTAGGGTGGGGCAATGAGCAGTTCTTC.

V usage is TRBV20-1 and J usage is TRBJ1-2; D call uncertain. Per the germline V gene, CDR1 is DFQATT and CDR2 is SNEGSKA (reference sequence). Trimming removed 1 base at V and 2 bases at J, with 17 bases between. The CDR3 has 16 residues. The CDR3 spells CSARGRAGDFNYGYTF. The CDR3 DNA reads TGCAGTGCTAGAGGCCGGGCCGGAGACTTCAACTATGGCTACACCTTC.

The chain is built from TRBV20-1 and TRBJ1-6, with a weak D call TRBD1 (5 bases). Trimming removed 6 bases at V and 13 bases at J, with 16 bases between. CDR1 and CDR2 (germline): DFQATT, SNEGSKA (reference sequence). This CDR3 contains 12 residues. The CDR3 bases are TGCAGTGCCCCAGGTGGGGGGGGGCCCCTCCACTTT. Encoded protein: CSAPGGGGPLHF.

The rearrangement joins TRBV7-8 to TRBJ1-4, with D unresolved. CDR1 and CDR2 (germline): SGHVS, FQNEAQ. Between the trimmed V and J ends, which lost 2 bases and 6 bases, there was a span of 10 bases. The CDR3 is 14 residues long. This chain's CDR3 is CASSLKGNYEKLFF. CDR3 DNA: TGTGCCAGCAGCTTAAAAGGGAACTATGAAAAACTGTTTTTT.

The chain is built from TRBV11-2 and TRBJ1-2; perhaps TRBD1 as D (6 bases). CDR1 SGHAT and CDR2 FQNNGV come from the germline V gene. The CDR3 loop spans 15 amino acids. With 4 bases removed from V and 8 bases from J, the gap between germline ends came to 20 bases. The CDR3 DNA reads as TGTGCCAGCAGCTCAGGGGACACGGCCTCGGGGGGCTACACCTTC. Its translation is CASSSGDTASGGYTF.

The gene calls are TRBV29-1 and TRBJ1-2; no reliable D call. With 1 base removed from V and 4 bases from J, the gap between germline ends came to 7 bases. The CDR3 has 12 amino acids. Germline assignment: CDR1 SQVTM and CDR2 ANQGSEA. DNA for the CDR3: TGCAGCGTTGAAGGCACCCTCTATGGCTACACCTTC. It specifies CSVEGTLYGYTF.

This chain connects TRBV29-1 to TRBJ2-1; possible D gene TRBD2, 6 bases. There are 14 residues in the CDR3. Trimming shortened V by 4 bases and J by 7 bases, and 17 bases separated the two germline ends. Germline V lookup: CDR1 SQVTM, CDR2 ANQGSEA. Here the CDR3 DNA reads TGCAGCGTTGTTCCCCCCGGGACTTTGAATGAGCAGTTCTTC. This encodes CSVVPPGTLNEQFF.

The V and J genes are TRBV4-2 and TRBJ2-1; the D gene is possibly TRBD1 (5 bases). The CDR3 contains 14 residues. Germline values: CDR1 LGHNA, CDR2 YNFKEQ. V lost 0 bases and J lost 6, with 9 bases in between. CDR3 loop: CASSQEGAGNEQFF. CDR3 in DNA: TGTGCCAGCAGCCAAGAAGGGGCAGGCAATGAGCAGTTCTTC.

The chain uses TRBV10-3 and TRBJ1-1; D ambiguous. V was trimmed by 4 bases and J by 0 bases, leaving 3 bases between them. This CDR3 has 12 amino acids. Germline values: CDR1 ENHRY, CDR2 SYGVKD. The CDR3, as DNA: TGTGCCATCAGTGTAATGAACACTGAAGCTTTCTTT. This gives the protein CAISVMNTEAFF.

The rearrangement links TRBV11-2 to TRBJ1-1; D not resolved. The CDR3 runs to 16 residues. The germline V and J ends were trimmed by 2 bases and 0 bases, with 13 bases remaining between them. Germline loops: CDR1 SGHAT, CDR2 FQNNGV. CDR3 residues: CASSLSPWAVNTEAFF. The CDR3, as DNA: TGTGCCAGCAGCTTAAGCCCCTGGGCCGTGAACACTGAAGCTTTCTTT. Filled out from reference TRBV11-2 and TRBJ1-1, the complete variable domain reads EAGVAQSPRYKIIEKRQSVAFWCNPISGHATLYWYQQILGQGPKLLIQFQNNGVVDDSQLPKDRFSAERLKGVDSTLKIQPAKLEDSAVYLCASSLSPWAVNTEAFFGQGTRLTVV.

The chain employs TRBV4-3 and TRBJ2-1; D is possibly TRBD2 (6 bases). This CDR3 is 13 amino acids long. V was clipped by 3 bases and J by 4 bases, with 7 bases between them. Germline CDR1 reads LGHNA; CDR2 reads YSLEER. The CDR3 coding sequence is TGCGCCAGCAGCCATCGGGAGTACAATGAGCAGTTCTTC. This translates into CASSHREYNEQFF.

This clonotype was counted only a few times. The chain couples TRBV29-1 to TRBJ2-7; 8 bases are shared with TRBD1. The junction had 10 bases not matched to a gene; V was cut back by 1 base and J by 2 bases. CDR3 size: 16 residues. Germline V gene sequence: CDR1 SQVTM, CDR2 ANQGSEA. The chain's CDR3 is CSVEAALTGVAYEQYF. The CDR3, as DNA: TGCAGCGTTGAAGCCGCCCTGACAGGGGTCGCCTACGAGCAGTACTTC.

This chain connects TRBV27 to TRBJ1-4; 7 nucleotides line up with TRBD1. From germline, CDR1 is MNHEY and CDR2 SMNVEV (reference sequence). The junction had 9 bases not matched to a gene; V was cut back by 5 bases and J by 0 bases. The CDR3 is made up of 17 amino acids. CDR3: CASSPGRGRATNEKLFF. The CDR3 DNA sequence: TGTGCCAGCAGTCCGGGGAGGGGGCGGGCAACTAATGAAAAACTGTTTTTT.